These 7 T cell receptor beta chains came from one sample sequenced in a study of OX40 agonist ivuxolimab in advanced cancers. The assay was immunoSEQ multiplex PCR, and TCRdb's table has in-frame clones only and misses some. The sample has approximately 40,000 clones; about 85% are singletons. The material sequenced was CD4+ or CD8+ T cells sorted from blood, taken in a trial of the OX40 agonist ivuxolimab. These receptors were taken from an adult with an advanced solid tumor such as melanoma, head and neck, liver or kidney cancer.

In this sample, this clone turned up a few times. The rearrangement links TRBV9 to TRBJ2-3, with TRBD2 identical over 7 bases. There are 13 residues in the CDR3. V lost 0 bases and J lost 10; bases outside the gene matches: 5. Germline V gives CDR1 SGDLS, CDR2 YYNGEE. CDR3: CASSVGGGEAQYF. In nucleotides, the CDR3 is TGTGCCAGCAGCGTAGGGGGAGGGGAGGCGCAGTATTTT.

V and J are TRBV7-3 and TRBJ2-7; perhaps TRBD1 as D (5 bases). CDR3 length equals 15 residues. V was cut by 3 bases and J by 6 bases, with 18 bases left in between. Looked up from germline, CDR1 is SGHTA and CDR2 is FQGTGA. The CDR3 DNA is TGTGCCAGCAGCTTTGATAAGGGGCCATTAAGCGAGCAGTACTTC. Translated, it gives CASSFDKGPLSEQYF. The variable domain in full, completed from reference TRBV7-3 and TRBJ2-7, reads GAGVSQTPSNKVTEKGKYVELRCDPISGHTALYWYRQSLGQGPEFLIYFQGTGAADDSGLPNDRFFAVRPEGSVSTLKIQRTERGDSAVYLCASSFDKGPLSEQYFGPGTRLTVT.

The CDR3 coding sequence is TGTGCCAGCAGTTACTCGGGGGGGGTTACCTACGAGCAGTACTTC. It yields the protein CASSYSGGVTYEQYF. The gene calls are TRBV6-6 and TRBJ2-7; 7 nucleotides agree with TRBD2. CDR3 size: 15 residues. Trimming removed 0 bases from V and 2 bases from J; junction bases left unmatched: 4. Looked up from germline, CDR1 is MNHNY and CDR2 is SVGAGI (reference sequence).

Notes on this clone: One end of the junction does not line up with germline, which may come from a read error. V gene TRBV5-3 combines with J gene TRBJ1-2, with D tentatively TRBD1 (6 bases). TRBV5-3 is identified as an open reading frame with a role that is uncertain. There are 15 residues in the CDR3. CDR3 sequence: CASSFFGGADYGYTF. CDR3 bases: TGTGCCAGCAGCTTTTTCGGGGGCGCGGACTATGGCTACACCTTC.

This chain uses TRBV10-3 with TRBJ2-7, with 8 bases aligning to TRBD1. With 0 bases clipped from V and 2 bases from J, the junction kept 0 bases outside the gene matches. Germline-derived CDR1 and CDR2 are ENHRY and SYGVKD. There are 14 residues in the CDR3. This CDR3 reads CAISESTGAYEQYF. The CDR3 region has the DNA TGTGCCATCAGTGAGTCGACAGGGGCCTACGAGCAGTACTTC.

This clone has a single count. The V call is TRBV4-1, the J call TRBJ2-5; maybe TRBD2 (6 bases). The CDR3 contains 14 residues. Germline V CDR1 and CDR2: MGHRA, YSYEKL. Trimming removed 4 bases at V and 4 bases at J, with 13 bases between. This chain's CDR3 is CASSPGDLAETQYF. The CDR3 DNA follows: TGCGCCAGCAGCCCGGGGGATCTAGCAGAGACCCAGTACTTC.

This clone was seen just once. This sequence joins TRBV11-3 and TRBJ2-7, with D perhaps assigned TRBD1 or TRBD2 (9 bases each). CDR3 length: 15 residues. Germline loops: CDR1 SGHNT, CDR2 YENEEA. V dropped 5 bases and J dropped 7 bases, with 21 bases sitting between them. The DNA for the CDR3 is TGTGCCAGCAGCCCACGGACAGGGGCGGGGGGGGAGCAGTACTTC. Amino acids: CASSPRTGAGGEQYF.